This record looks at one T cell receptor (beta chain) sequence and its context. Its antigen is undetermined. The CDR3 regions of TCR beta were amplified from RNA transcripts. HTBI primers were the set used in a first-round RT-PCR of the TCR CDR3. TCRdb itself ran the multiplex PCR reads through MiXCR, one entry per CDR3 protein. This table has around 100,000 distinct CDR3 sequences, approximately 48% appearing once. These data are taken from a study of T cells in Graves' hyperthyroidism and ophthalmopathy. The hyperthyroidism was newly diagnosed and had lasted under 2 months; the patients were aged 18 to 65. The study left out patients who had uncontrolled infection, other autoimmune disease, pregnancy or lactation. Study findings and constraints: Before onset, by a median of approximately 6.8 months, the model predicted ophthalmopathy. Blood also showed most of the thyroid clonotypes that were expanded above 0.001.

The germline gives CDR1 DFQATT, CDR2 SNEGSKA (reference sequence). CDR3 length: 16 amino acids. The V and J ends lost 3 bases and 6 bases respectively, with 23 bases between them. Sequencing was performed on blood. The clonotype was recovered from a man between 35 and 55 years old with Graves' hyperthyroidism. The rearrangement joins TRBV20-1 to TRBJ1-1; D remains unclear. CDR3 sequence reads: CSASRGNEHRGAEAFF. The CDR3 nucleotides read TGCAGTGCTAGCCGCGGGAACGAACACCGGGGAGCTGAAGCTTTCTTT.